This T cell receptor (beta chain) was observed in a study of blood T cell repertoires in COVID-19 (dated by TCRdb to the early 2020s). Concerning the study at large: Collaborator samples came from the United States, Italy and Spain and covered acute and convalescent phases of COVID-19. The sample metadata nearly always contained a de-identified subject ID, COVID-19 status, age in years and sex. The repertoires were released in a freely available public database meant as a resource for research on the immune response to SARS-CoV-2. Subjects who had been exposed to COVID-19, were actively infected with it, or had recovered from it provided the deeply sampled blood TCRbeta repertoires that made up the dataset. The samples were drawn from the first 160 participants of the ongoing ImmuneRACE study and from under 1,500 subjects provided by 6 global collaborators. The material from the prospective study consisted of cDNA or gDNA derived from T cells, B-cell-depleted T cells, or PBMCs. HLA class I and class II types, where available, came from metadata supplied by the sample provider rather than from assay-based typing. The paper's findings and limits, for the study overall: The amount of clinical and demographic metadata varied by source and participant and was provided uncurated.

At one collaborating source in Seattle, patients were enrolled during active infection and were followed longitudinally through the course of disease. Collaborating institutions collected whole blood in K2EDTA tubes following their own protocols. For TCRbeta analysis, collaborators shipped samples in one of three forms: frozen whole blood, isolated PBMCs, or DNA extracted from either of those sample types. The immunoSEQ Assay, a bias-controlled multiplex PCR, was used to amplify TCRbeta CDR3 regions from genomic DNA. The authors' analysis ran thus. The number of nucleated cells in each sample was estimated by amplification of reference gene primers within the assay. Sequence reads were collapsed and filtered to measure the absolute abundance of every unique TCRbeta CDR3 rearrangement. For each sample, productive Simpson clonality was calculated as the square root of Simpson's diversity index over productive rearrangements. Here the immuneACCESS table is served through TCRdb, limited to in-frame sequences with V and J called. Missing clones are a known gap in these copies; in checked studies unresolved V genes cover under half, and the rest lacks a known reason. That table gives V, J and clone size, and the DNA gave D and trimming. This sample holds some 200,000 clones; around 80% were observed only once. The top ten hold over 9.5% of the sample.

On this clone itself: Its antigen remains undetermined. The input lacks base qualities; no much larger clone sits a single base away.

V loses 0 bases, J loses 10 bases, and the germline ends lie 13 bases apart. Its CDR3 holds 15 amino acids, cysteine through phenylalanine. Of all the DNA, just the CDR3 is kept, 45 bases in frame from base 1. The CDR1 and CDR2 encoded by the germline V gene are MNHEY and SVGAGI. The sequence is built from TRBV6-5 and TRBJ1-6, with the D gene uncertain. This TCR was sampled from a woman older than 75 with COVID-19, enrolled during active disease. Sequenced: peripheral blood. The DNA sequence reads TGTGCCAGCAGTTACTCGGAGGGTTTCGGGTCACCCCTCCACTTT. Its protein product is CASSYSEGFGSPLHF.